These T cell receptor beta chains were read from a single sample in a study of blood T cells in healthy people across ages. MiXCR, run by TCRdb on the 5' RACE reads, gives a single entry per CDR3 protein. The table has about 700,000 distinct CDR3 sequences, about 30% seen once. The sequenced material came from blood. The source of these receptors is a woman over 75 in good health. Each CDR3 is given with its conserved first and last residue. Each record gives: D gene, J gene, V gene, clone size, CDR3 protein, CDR3 DNA. The D gene is left open where the match is weak. Some rows have no size entry. The others give once, few or many, or a class for an expanded clone.

d_call: .
j_call: TRBJ2-1
v_call: TRBV20-1
clone_size: many
cdr3_aa: CSAKHLAEQFF
cdr3_nt: TGCAGTGCCAAGCACCTCGCTGAGCAGTTCTTC

d_call: TRBD2
j_call: TRBJ2-3
v_call: TRBV20-1
clone_size: .
cdr3_aa: CSAGVRLAGTTDTQYF
cdr3_nt: TGCAGTGCTGGAGTACGACTAGCGGGGACCACAGATACGCAGTATTTT

d_call: TRBD2
j_call: TRBJ2-1
v_call: TRBV29-1
clone_size: .
cdr3_aa: CSVRLQRGGNEQFF
cdr3_nt: TGCAGCGTCCGTTTACAGCGGGGGGGCAATGAGCAGTTCTTC

d_call: .
j_call: TRBJ1-2
v_call: TRBV4-1
clone_size: .
cdr3_aa: CASSQSQDNYGYTF
cdr3_nt: TGCGCCAGCAGCCAAAGTCAAGACAACTATGGCTACACCTTC

d_call: .
j_call: TRBJ2-5
v_call: TRBV6-1
clone_size: many
cdr3_aa: CASSEKGNSARTQYF
cdr3_nt: TGTGCCAGCAGTGAAAAGGGGAACTCGGCCAGGACCCAGTACTTC

d_call: TRBD1
j_call: TRBJ1-4
v_call: TRBV6-5
clone_size: few
cdr3_aa: CASSDRGGVEKLFF
cdr3_nt: TGTGCCAGCAGTGACAGGGGGGGGGTCGAAAAACTGTTTTTT

d_call: TRBD2
j_call: TRBJ2-3
v_call: TRBV5-5
clone_size: many
cdr3_aa: CASSRTSGGAGTDTQYF
cdr3_nt: TGTGCCAGCAGCCGGACTAGCGGGGGGGCGGGCACAGATACGCAGTATTTT

d_call: .
j_call: TRBJ2-1
v_call: TRBV20-1
clone_size: once
cdr3_aa: CSVSRVNEQFF
cdr3_nt: TGCAGTGTTTCTCGGGTAAATGAGCAGTTCTTC

d_call: .
j_call: TRBJ1-1
v_call: TRBV28
clone_size: .
cdr3_aa: CASRRDGGAGEAFF
cdr3_nt: TGTGCCAGCAGACGTGACGGGGGCGCGGGTGAAGCTTTCTTT

d_call: .
j_call: TRBJ2-5
v_call: TRBV7-2
clone_size: .
cdr3_aa: CASSQLGGLETQYF
cdr3_nt: TGTGCCAGCAGCCAACTAGGGGGGCTTGAGACCCAGTACTTC

d_call: .
j_call: TRBJ1-2
v_call: TRBV3-1
clone_size: .
cdr3_aa: CASSQSPGTDYYGYTF
cdr3_nt: TGTGCCAGCAGCCAGAGTCCCGGGACGGACTACTATGGCTACACCTTC

d_call: .
j_call: TRBJ1-4
v_call: TRBV7-3
clone_size: .
cdr3_aa: CASSFEGEGEKLFF
cdr3_nt: TGTGCCAGCAGTTTCGAGGGCGAGGGAGAAAAACTGTTTTTT

d_call: .
j_call: TRBJ1-4
v_call: TRBV20-1
clone_size: many
cdr3_aa: CSAASRGEKLFF
cdr3_nt: TGCAGTGCGGCCTCCCGGGGGGAAAAACTGTTTTTT

d_call: TRBD1
j_call: TRBJ1-6
v_call: TRBV7-2
clone_size: few
cdr3_aa: CASSLEQGVSSYNSPLHF
cdr3_nt: TGTGCCAGCAGCTTAGAACAGGGGGTGAGCTCCTATAATTCACCCCTCCACTTT

d_call: TRBD1
j_call: TRBJ2-7
v_call: TRBV24-1
clone_size: .
cdr3_aa: CATSVGTGPSYEQYF
cdr3_nt: TGTGCCACCAGTGTTGGGACAGGTCCCTCCTACGAGCAGTACTTC

d_call: .
j_call: TRBJ1-3
v_call: TRBV6-6
clone_size: .
cdr3_aa: CASSYSEVRGPGNTIYF
cdr3_nt: TGTGCCAGCAGTTACAGCGAAGTTCGGGGGCCTGGAAACACCATATATTTT

d_call: TRBD2
j_call: TRBJ2-5
v_call: TRBV10-3
clone_size: many
cdr3_aa: CATGAGERETQYF
cdr3_nt: TGTGCCACCGGAGCGGGGGAAAGGGAGACCCAGTACTTC

d_call: .
j_call: TRBJ1-1
v_call: TRBV7-3
clone_size: .
cdr3_aa: CASSSTRGGPAFF
cdr3_nt: TGTGCCAGCAGCTCGACCCGTGGGGGCCCAGCTTTCTTT

d_call: .
j_call: TRBJ1-5
v_call: TRBV5-6
clone_size: .
cdr3_aa: CASSLGEGRRGFQPQHF
cdr3_nt: TGTGCCAGCAGCTTGGGGGAGGGCAGAAGAGGGTTTCAGCCCCAGCATTTT

d_call: TRBD2
j_call: TRBJ2-1
v_call: TRBV7-2
clone_size: once
cdr3_aa: CASSFRGGLYNEQFF
cdr3_nt: TGTGCCAGCAGCTTCCGGGGGGGCCTTTACAATGAGCAGTTCTTC

d_call: TRBD2
j_call: TRBJ2-3
v_call: TRBV7-9
clone_size: .
cdr3_aa: CASSFPKTSGGAGTQYF
cdr3_nt: TGTGCCAGCAGCTTCCCAAAGACTAGCGGGGGGGCCGGCACGCAGTATTTT

d_call: .
j_call: TRBJ2-2
v_call: TRBV2
clone_size: .
cdr3_aa: CASSVILNTGELFF
cdr3_nt: TGTGCCAGCAGTGTGATCTTGAACACCGGGGAGCTGTTTTTT

d_call: .
j_call: TRBJ2-3
v_call: TRBV27
clone_size: once
cdr3_aa: CASTNRGLGGTDTQYF
cdr3_nt: TGTGCCAGCACCAATAGGGGCCTAGGGGGCACAGATACGCAGTATTTT

d_call: TRBD1
j_call: TRBJ1-4
v_call: TRBV6-5
clone_size: many
cdr3_aa: CASRRDSLNEKLFF
cdr3_nt: TGTGCCAGCAGGAGGGACAGCCTTAATGAAAAACTGTTTTTT

d_call: TRBD1
j_call: TRBJ1-2
v_call: TRBV6-1
clone_size: many
cdr3_aa: CASSEARQGFVGYTF
cdr3_nt: TGTGCCAGCAGTGAAGCGAGACAGGGGTTTGTTGGCTACACCTTC

d_call: .
j_call: TRBJ2-1
v_call: TRBV10-3
clone_size: many
cdr3_aa: CAIGLGRAYNEQFF
cdr3_nt: TGTGCCATCGGATTGGGCAGGGCGTACAATGAGCAGTTCTTC

d_call: TRBD1
j_call: TRBJ1-1
v_call: TRBV4-2
clone_size: .
cdr3_aa: CASSATGCTEAFF
cdr3_nt: TGTGCCAGCAGCGCGACAGGGTGCACTGAAGCTTTCTTT